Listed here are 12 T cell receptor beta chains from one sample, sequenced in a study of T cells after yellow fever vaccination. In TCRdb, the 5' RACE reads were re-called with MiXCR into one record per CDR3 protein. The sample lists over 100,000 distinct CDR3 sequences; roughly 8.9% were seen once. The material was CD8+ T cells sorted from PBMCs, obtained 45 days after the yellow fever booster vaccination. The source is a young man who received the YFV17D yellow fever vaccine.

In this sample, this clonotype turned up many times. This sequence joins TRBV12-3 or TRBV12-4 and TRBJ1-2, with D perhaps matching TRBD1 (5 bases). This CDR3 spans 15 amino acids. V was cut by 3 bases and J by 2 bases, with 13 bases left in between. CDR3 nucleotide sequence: TGTGCCAGCAGTTTTCGGGTGGGGACGAACTATGGCTACACCTTC. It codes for CASSFRVGTNYGYTF.

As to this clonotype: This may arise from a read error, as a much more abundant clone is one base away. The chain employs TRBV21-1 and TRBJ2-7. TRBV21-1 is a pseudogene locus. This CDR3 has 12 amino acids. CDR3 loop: CASTDGTYEQYF. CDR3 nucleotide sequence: TGTGCCAGTACAGATGGCACCTACGAGCAGTACTTC.

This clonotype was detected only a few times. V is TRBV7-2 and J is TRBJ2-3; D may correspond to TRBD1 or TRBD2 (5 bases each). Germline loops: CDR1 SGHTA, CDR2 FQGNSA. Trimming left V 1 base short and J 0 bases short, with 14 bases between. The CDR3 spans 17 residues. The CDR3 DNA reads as TGTGCCAGCAGCTTAGGGGCCGGGACGGAGAGCACAGATACGCAGTATTTT. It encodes CASSLGAGTESTDTQYF.

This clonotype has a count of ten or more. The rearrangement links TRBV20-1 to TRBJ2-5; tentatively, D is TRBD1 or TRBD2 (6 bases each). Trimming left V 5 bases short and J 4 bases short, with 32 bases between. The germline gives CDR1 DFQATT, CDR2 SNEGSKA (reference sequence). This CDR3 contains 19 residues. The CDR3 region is CSAPEGQGAQPWRGETQYF. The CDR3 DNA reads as TGCAGTGCTCCTGAGGGACAAGGAGCCCAACCCTGGAGGGGAGAGACCCAGTACTTC.

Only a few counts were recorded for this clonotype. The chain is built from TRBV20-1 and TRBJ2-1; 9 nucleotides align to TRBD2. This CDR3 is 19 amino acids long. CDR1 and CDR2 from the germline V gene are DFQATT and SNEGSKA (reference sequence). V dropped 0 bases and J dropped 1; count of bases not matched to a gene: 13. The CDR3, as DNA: TGCAGTGCTAGAGATTCCGGACTAGCGATGGGGTTATCCTACAATGAGCAGTTCTTC. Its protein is CSARDSGLAMGLSYNEQFF.

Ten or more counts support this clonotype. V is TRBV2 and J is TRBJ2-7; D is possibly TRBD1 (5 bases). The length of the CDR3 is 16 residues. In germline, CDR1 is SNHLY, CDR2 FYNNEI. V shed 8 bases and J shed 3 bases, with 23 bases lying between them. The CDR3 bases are TGTGCCAGCCTCTGGGGCCTAGAGGACCAGGGCTACGAGCAGTACTTC. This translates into CASLWGLEDQGYEQYF.

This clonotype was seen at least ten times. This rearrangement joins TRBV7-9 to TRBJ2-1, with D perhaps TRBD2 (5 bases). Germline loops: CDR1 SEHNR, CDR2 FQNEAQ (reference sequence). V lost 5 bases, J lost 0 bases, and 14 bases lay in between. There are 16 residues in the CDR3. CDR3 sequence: CASSPPGEGSYNEQFF. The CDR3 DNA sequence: TGTGCCAGCAGCCCCCCCGGGGAAGGCTCCTACAATGAGCAGTTCTTC.

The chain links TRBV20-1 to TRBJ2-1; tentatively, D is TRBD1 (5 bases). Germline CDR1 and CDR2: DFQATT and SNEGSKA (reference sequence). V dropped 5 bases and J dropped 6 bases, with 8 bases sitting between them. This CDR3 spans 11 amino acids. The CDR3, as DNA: TGCAGTGCTTCTCAGGGCAATGAGCAGTTCTTC. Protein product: CSASQGNEQFF.

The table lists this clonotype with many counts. The CDR3 spells CASSLGPGGPNTGELFF. CDR3 coding DNA: TGTGCCAGCAGCTTAGGGCCAGGGGGTCCGAACACCGGGGAGCTGTTTTTT. The rearrangement links TRBV7-6 to TRBJ2-2; 7 nucleotides agree with TRBD1. Germline V gene data show CDR1 as SGHVS and CDR2 as FNYEAQ. The V segment lost 1 base and the J segment 0 bases; nucleotides outside the gene matches: 5. The CDR3 spans 17 residues.

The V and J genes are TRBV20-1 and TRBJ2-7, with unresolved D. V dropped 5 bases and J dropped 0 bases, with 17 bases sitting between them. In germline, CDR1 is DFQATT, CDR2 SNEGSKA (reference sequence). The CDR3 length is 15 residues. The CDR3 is CSAPRDGTSSYEQYF. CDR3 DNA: TGCAGTGCTCCGCGCGACGGAACGAGCTCCTACGAGCAGTACTTC.

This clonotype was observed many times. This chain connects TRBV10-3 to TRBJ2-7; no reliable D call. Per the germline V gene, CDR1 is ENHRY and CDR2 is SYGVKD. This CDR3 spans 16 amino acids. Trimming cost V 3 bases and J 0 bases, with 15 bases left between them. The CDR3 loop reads CAISESGQEFSYEQYF. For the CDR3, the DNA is TGTGCCATCAGTGAAAGTGGGCAGGAGTTCTCCTACGAGCAGTACTTC.

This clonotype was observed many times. DNA of the CDR3: TGTGCCAGCAGTTCCCTAGGACTAGCGGGGTACAATGAGCAGTTCTTC. This gives the protein CASSSLGLAGYNEQFF. The chain carries TRBV12-3 or TRBV12-4 and TRBJ2-1; TRBD2 agrees at 12 bases. This CDR3 has 16 residues. With 4 bases clipped from V and 4 bases from J, the junction kept 5 bases outside the gene matches.